This T cell receptor beta chain came from a study of T cell changes during pregnancy in multiple sclerosis. Profiled with immunoSEQ multiplex PCR; TCRdb holds only in-frame clones, not every one. The data contain fewer than 65,000 clones, around nine tenths of them singletons. The CDR3 has 15 residues. Germline lookup yields CDR1 SNHLY and CDR2 FYNNEI. The V segment lost 10 bases and the J segment 0 bases; nucleotides outside the gene matches: 8. This chain uses TRBV2 with TRBJ2-3; 9 positions agree with TRBD1. This receptor was taken from a female donor with multiple sclerosis, enrolled in a pregnancy study. The sample in question was CD4+ T cells from peripheral blood mononuclear cells, obtained after pregnancy. The CDR3 coding sequence is TGTGCCACCCAGAGACAGGGGGGTAGCACAGATACGCAGTATTTT. Amino acid sequence: CATQRQGGSTDTQYF. The full variable domain, its missing parts supplied by reference TRBV2 and TRBJ2-3, is EPEVTQTPSHQVTQMGQEVILRCVPISNHLYFYWYRQILGQKVEFLVSFYNNEISEKSEIFDDQFSVERPDGSNFTLKIRSTKLEDSAMYFCATQRQGGSTDTQYFGPGTRLTVL.